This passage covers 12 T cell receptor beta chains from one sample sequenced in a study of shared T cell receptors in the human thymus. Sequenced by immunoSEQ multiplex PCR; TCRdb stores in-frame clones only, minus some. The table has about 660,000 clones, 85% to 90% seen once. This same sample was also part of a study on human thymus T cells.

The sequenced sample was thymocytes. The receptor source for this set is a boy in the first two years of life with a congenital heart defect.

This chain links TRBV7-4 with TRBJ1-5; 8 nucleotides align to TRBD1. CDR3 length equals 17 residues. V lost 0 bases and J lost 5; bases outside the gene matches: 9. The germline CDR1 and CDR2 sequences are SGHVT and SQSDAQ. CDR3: CASSLARGPGGDQPQHF. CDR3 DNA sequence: TGTGCCAGCAGCTTAGCGCGTGGGCCAGGGGGCGATCAGCCCCAGCATTTT.

The DNA for the CDR3 is TGTGCCAGCAGCAAAAAAGGCCGGGACAGGGGGTCTGGGGCCAACGTCCTGACTTTC. Translating gives CASSKKGRDRGSGANVLTF. This chain uses TRBV21-1 with TRBJ2-6; TRBD1 is taken as the D call from the table, unchecked against the DNA. TRBV21-1 is classified as a pseudogene. The CDR3 is made up of 19 amino acids.

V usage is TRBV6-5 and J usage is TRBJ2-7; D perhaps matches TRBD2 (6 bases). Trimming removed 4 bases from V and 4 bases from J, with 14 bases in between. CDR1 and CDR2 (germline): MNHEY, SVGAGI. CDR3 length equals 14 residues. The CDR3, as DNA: TGTGCCAGCAGTTTTCGGGGACTCGGTTACGAGCAGTACTTC. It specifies CASSFRGLGYEQYF.

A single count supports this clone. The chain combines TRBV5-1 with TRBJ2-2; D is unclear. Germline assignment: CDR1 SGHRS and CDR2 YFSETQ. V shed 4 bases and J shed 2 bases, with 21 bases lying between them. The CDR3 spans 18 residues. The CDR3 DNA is TGCGCCAGCAGCCTAACCTGGGTTCCTCAGGAAAACACCGGGGAGCTGTTTTTT. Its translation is CASSLTWVPQENTGELFF. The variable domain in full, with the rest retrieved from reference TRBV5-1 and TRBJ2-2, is KAGVTQTPRYLIKTRGQQVTLSCSPISGHRSVSWYQQTPGQGLQFLFEYFSETQRNKGNFPGRFSGRQFSNSRSEMNVSTLELGDSALYLCASSLTWVPQENTGELFFGEGSRLTVL.

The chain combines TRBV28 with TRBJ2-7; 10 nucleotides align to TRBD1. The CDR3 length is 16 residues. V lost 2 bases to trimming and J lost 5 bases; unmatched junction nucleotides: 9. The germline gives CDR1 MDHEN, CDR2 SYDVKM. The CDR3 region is CASSLLPGQGPDEQYF. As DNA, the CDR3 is TGTGCCAGCAGTTTACTCCCGGGACAGGGGCCCGACGAGCAGTACTTC. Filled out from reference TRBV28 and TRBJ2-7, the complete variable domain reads DVKVTQSSRYLVKRTGEKVFLECVQDMDHENMFWYRQDPGLGLRLIYFSYDVKMKEKGDIPEGYSVSREKKERFSLILESASTNQTSMYLCASSLLPGQGPDEQYFGPGTRLTVT.

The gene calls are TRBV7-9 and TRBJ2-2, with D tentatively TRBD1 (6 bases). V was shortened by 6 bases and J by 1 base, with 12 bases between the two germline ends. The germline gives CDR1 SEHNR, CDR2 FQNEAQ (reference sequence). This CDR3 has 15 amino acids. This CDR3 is CASRPSTGNTGELFF. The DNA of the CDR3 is TGTGCCAGCAGACCATCGACAGGGAACACCGGGGAGCTGTTTTTT. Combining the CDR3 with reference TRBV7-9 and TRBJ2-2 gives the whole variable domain DTGVSQNPRHKITKRGQNVTFRCDPISEHNRLYWYRQTLGQGPEFLTYFQNEAQLEKSRLLSDRFSAERPKGSFSTLEIQRTEQGDSAMYLCASRPSTGNTGELFFGEGSRLTVL.

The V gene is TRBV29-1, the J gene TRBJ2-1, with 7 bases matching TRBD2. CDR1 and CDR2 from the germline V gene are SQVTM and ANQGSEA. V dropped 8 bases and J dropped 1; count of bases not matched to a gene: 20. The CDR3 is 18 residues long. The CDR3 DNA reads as TGCAGCTATCTTAAGAAGGGGCTAGCGGACCAGTCCTACAATGAGCAGTTCTTC. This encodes CSYLKKGLADQSYNEQFF.

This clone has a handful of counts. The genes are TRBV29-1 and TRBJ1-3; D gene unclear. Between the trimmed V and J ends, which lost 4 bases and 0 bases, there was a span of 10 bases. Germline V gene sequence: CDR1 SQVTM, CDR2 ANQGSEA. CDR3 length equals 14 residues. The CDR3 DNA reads TGCAGCGTTGCGGCAGGAAACTCTGGAAACACCATATATTTT. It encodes CSVAAGNSGNTIYF.

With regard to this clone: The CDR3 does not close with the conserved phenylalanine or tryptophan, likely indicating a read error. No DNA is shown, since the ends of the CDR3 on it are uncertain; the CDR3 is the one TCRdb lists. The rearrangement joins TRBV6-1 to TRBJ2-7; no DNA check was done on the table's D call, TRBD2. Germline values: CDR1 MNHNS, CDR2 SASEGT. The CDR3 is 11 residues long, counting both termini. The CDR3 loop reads CASRLGQGLRL.

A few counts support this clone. The CDR3 here is CASTPGENYGYTF. CDR3 bases: TGTGCCAGTACGCCCGGGGAAAACTATGGCTACACCTTC. V and J are TRBV19 and TRBJ1-2; no clear D gene. Trimming left V 7 bases short and J 2 bases short, with 11 bases between. Germline V gene lookup returns CDR1 LNHDA and CDR2 SQIVND (reference sequence). The CDR3 is 13 residues long. The variable domain in full, completed from reference TRBV19 and TRBJ1-2, reads DGGITQSPKYLFRKEGQNVTLSCEQNLNHDAMYWYRQDPGQGLRLIYYSQIVNDFQKGDIAEGYSVSREKKESFPLTVTSAQKNPTAFYLCASTPGENYGYTFGSGTRLTVV.

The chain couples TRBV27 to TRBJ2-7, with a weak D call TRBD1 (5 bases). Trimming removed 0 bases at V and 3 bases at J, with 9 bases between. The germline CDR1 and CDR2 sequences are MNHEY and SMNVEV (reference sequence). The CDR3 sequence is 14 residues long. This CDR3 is CASSLSAGRYEQYF. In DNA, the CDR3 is TGTGCCAGCAGTTTATCTGCAGGGCGCTACGAGCAGTACTTC.

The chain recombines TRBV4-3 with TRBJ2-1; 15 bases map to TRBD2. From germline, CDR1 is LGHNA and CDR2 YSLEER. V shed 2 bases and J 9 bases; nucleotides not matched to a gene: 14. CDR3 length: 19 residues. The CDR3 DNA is TGCGCCAGCAGCCAACACGGACTAGCGGGAGGGCCTCTCCCGTCTGAGCAGTTCTTC. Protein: CASSQHGLAGGPLPSEQFF.